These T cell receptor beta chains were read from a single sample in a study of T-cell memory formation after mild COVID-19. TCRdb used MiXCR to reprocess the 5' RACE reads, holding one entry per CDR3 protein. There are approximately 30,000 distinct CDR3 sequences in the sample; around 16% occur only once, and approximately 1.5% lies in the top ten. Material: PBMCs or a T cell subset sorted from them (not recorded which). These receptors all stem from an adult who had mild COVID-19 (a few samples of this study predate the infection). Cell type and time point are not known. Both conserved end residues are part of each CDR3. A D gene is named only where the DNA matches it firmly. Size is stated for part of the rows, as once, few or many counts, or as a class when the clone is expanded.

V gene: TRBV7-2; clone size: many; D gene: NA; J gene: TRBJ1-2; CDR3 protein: CASSLTVPGYGYTF; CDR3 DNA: TGTGCCAGCAGCTTAACTGTACCGGGTTATGGCTACACCTTC
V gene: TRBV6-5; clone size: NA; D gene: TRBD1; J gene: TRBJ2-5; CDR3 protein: CASRPHRTGQETQYF; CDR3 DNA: TGTGCCAGCAGACCACATAGGACAGGACAAGAGACCCAGTACTTC
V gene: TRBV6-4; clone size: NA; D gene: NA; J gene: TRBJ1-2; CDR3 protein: CASSDRLYGYTF; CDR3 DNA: TGTGCCAGCAGCGACAGGTTGTATGGCTACACCTTC
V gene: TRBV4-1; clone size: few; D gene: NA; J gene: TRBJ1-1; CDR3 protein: CASSRQMNTEAFF; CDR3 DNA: TGCGCCAGCAGTCGGCAGATGAACACTGAAGCTTTCTTT
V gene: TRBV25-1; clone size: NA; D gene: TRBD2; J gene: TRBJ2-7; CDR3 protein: CASRGTSGWEQYF; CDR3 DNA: TGTGCCAGCAGGGGGACTAGCGGTTGGGAACAGTACTTC
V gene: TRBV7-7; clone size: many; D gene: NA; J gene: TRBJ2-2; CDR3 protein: CASSLSGGGSTGELFF; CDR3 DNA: TGTGCCAGCAGCTTAAGTGGAGGGGGGTCGACCGGGGAGCTGTTTTTT
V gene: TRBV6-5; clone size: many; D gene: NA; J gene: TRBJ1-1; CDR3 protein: CASSYQVDREAFF; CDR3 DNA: TGTGCCAGCAGTTACCAGGTCGACAGGGAAGCTTTCTTT
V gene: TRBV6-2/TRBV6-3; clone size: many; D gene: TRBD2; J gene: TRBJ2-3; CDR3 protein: CASSYSSSGRGADTQYF; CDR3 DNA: TGTGCCAGCAGTTACTCATCTAGCGGGAGGGGAGCAGATACGCAGTATTTT
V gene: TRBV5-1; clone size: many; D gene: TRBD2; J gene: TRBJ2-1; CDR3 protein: CASSSVPLAGGHNEQFF; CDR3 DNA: TGCGCCAGCAGCTCCGTCCCTCTAGCGGGAGGACACAATGAGCAGTTCTTC
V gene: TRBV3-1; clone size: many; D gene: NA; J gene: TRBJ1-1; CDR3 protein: CASSLGGGGTEAFF; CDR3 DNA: TGTGCCAGCAGTCTCGGGGGGGGTGGAACTGAAGCTTTCTTT
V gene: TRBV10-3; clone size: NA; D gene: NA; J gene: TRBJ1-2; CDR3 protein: CAISDQGIYGYTF; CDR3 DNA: TGTGCCATCAGTGACCAGGGGATATATGGCTACACCTTC
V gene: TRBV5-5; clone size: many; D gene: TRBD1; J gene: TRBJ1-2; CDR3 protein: CASSLGTGGNYGYTF; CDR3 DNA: TGTGCCAGCAGCTTAGGGACAGGGGGCAACTATGGCTACACCTTC
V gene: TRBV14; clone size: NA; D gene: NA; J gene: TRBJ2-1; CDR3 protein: CASSQERGIWDNEQFF; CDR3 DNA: TGTGCCAGCAGCCAAGAGCGGGGCATCTGGGACAATGAGCAGTTCTTC
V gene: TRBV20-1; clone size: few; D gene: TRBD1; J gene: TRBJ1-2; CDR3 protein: CSARVEDRVGYGYTF; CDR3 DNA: TGCAGTGCTAGAGTAGAGGACAGGGTTGGATATGGCTACACCTTC
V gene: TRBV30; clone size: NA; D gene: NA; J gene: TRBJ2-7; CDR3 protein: CAWSVGGTYEQYF; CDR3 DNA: TGTGCCTGGAGTGTGGGGGGAACCTACGAGCAGTACTTC
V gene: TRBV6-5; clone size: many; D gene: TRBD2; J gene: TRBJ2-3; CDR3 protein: CASNIGDWKSGRAGTQYF; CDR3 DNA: TGTGCCAGCAACATCGGTGATTGGAAAAGCGGGAGGGCCGGGACGCAGTATTTT